The 19 T cell receptor beta chains below come from one sample, sequenced in a study of blood T cell repertoires in COVID-19. The method was immunoSEQ multiplex PCR; TCRdb's version includes in-frame clones alone and lacks a portion of them. The repertoire holds 150,000 to 200,000 clones, around nine tenths seen once, with roughly 0.8% in the top ten. The sample consisted of PBMCs or T cells enriched from blood (not recorded which). Receptor source: a woman under 30 who had recovered from COVID-19.

The chain employs TRBV27 and TRBJ2-7, with D possibly TRBD2 on 6 matching bases. The CDR3 length is 15 residues. Germline CDR1 MNHEY, CDR2 SMNVEV (reference sequence). Between the trimmed V and J ends, which lost 3 bases and 2 bases, there was a span of 14 bases. In nucleotides, the CDR3 is TGTGCCAGCAGTTTCTCTGCTAGCGCCGCCTACGAGCAGTACTTC. Amino acids: CASSFSASAAYEQYF.

The CDR3 loop is CASSPGLGSNEQFF. The DNA of the CDR3 is TGCGCCAGCAGCCCCGGACTAGGGTCCAATGAGCAGTTCTTC. The chain joins TRBV4-3 to TRBJ2-1; 7 bases fit TRBD2. Looked up from germline, CDR1 is LGHNA and CDR2 is YSLEER. The V gene end was trimmed by 4 bases and the J gene end by 6 bases; junction bases not matched to a gene: 6. The CDR3 sequence is 14 residues long.

The chain carries TRBV2 and TRBJ1-1, with D perhaps matching TRBD1 (5 bases). This CDR3 spans 16 amino acids. The V end was cut by 0 bases, the J end by 0 bases, with 11 bases between. Looked up from germline, CDR1 is SNHLY and CDR2 is FYNNEI. The chain's CDR3 is CASSEAGGRVNTEAFF. The CDR3 region has the DNA TGTGCCAGCAGTGAAGCCGGGGGTAGGGTGAACACTGAAGCTTTCTTT.

The chain couples TRBV4-2 to TRBJ2-7; D possibly corresponds to TRBD1 (6 bases). The CDR3 consists of 15 residues. Germline CDR1 reads LGHNA; CDR2 reads YNFKEQ. V was cut by 1 base and J by 0 bases, with 10 bases left in between. CDR3 sequence: CASSQGQVSSYEQYF. DNA of the CDR3: TGTGCCAGCAGCCAAGGACAGGTCAGCTCCTACGAGCAGTACTTC.

The chain combines TRBV27 with TRBJ2-4; the D is unclear. The CDR3 is 18 amino acids. CDR1 is MNHEY and CDR2 is SMNVEV in the germline V gene (reference sequence). V lost 6 bases and J lost 3, with 24 bases in between. As DNA, the CDR3 is TGTGCCAGCAGCCCCTTGGTTGGGCAGGCTCGCGACAAAAACATTCAGTACTTC. Translation gives CASSPLVGQARDKNIQYF.

V gene TRBV7-9 combines with J gene TRBJ2-1, with a weak D call TRBD2 (5 bases). Germline-derived CDR1 and CDR2 are SEHNR and FQNEAQ (reference sequence). V was cut by 5 bases and J by 7 bases, with 18 bases left in between. This CDR3 contains 15 residues. As DNA, the CDR3 is TGTGCCAGCAGCCCCGGCGGACTGCCGGGGAATGAGCAGTTCTTC. Its translation is CASSPGGLPGNEQFF.

The chain is built from TRBV15 and TRBJ2-1; 11 bases fit TRBD2. CDR3 size: 15 residues. The germline gives CDR1 LNHNV, CDR2 YYDKDF (reference sequence). V trimming: 1 base; J trimming: 7 bases; junction bases outside the gene matches: 3. The CDR3 protein is CATSRVLAGVNEQFF. DNA of the CDR3: TGTGCCACCAGCAGAGTACTAGCGGGAGTAAATGAGCAGTTCTTC.

J is TRBJ2-1 and V is TRBV27; 12 bases match TRBD2. The germline CDR1 and CDR2 sequences are MNHEY and SMNVEV (reference sequence). The length of the CDR3 is 15 residues. The V gene end was trimmed by 6 bases and the J gene end by 3 bases; junction bases not matched to a gene: 3. The CDR3: CASRVTSGSYNEQFF. CDR3 coding DNA: TGTGCCAGCAGGGTGACTAGCGGGAGCTACAATGAGCAGTTCTTC.

The chain has TRBV30 and TRBJ2-5, with TRBD2 matching over 10 bases. The CDR3 has 15 residues. Germline lookup yields CDR1 GTSNPN and CDR2 SVGIG (reference sequence). V was clipped by 0 bases and J by 3 bases; unmatched bases: 4. The CDR3: CAWSVGTSEKETQYF. DNA for the CDR3: TGTGCCTGGAGTGTCGGGACTAGCGAAAAAGAGACCCAGTACTTC. Full variable domain (outside the CDR3, taken from reference TRBV30 and TRBJ2-5): SQTIHQWPATLVQPVGSPLSLECTVEGTSNPNLYWYRQAAGRGLQLLFYSVGIGQISSEVPQNLSASRPQDRQFILSSKKLLLSDSGFYLCAWSVGTSEKETQYFGPGTRLLVL.

CDR3 DNA: TGTGCCAGTACTCGAAGCGGGAGTCCTTACAATGAGCAGTTCTTC. Translated: CASTRSGSPYNEQFF. The chain employs TRBV19 and TRBJ2-1, with 8 bases fitting TRBD2. Germline trimming cut 7 bases from V and 4 bases from J; bases unmatched to any gene: 9. Germline CDR1 reads LNHDA; CDR2 reads SQIVND (reference sequence). This CDR3 has 15 residues.

This rearrangement joins TRBV5-4 to TRBJ2-3; D gene unclear. The germline V gene has CDR1 SGHNT and CDR2 YYREEE (reference sequence). Trimming pared 3 bases from V and 4 bases from J, leaving 9 bases between. The CDR3 consists of 13 residues. CDR3 nucleotides: TGTGCCAGCAGCTCAAAGACTCCAGATACGCAGTATTTT. This encodes CASSSKTPDTQYF.

This sequence joins TRBV7-2 and TRBJ2-5; D may be TRBD2 (6 bases). This CDR3 region has 14 residues. Germline-derived CDR1 and CDR2 are SGHTA and FQGNSA. The V gene lost 5 bases and the J gene lost 4 bases, with 14 bases spanning the gap. CDR3 in DNA: TGTGCCAGCAGCCTAGGGACTCGATTAGAGACCCAGTACTTC. It yields the protein CASSLGTRLETQYF. Full variable domain (rest looked up from reference TRBV7-2 and TRBJ2-5): GAGVSQSPSNKVTEKGKDVELRCDPISGHTALYWYRQSLGQGLEFLIYFQGNSAPDKSGLPSDRFSAERTGGSVSTLTIQRTQQEDSAVYLCASSLGTRLETQYFGPGTRLLVL.

The chain links TRBV2 to TRBJ2-1; no firm D call. This CDR3 comprises 15 residues. Germline V gene sequence: CDR1 SNHLY, CDR2 FYNNEI. Trimming pared 8 bases from V and 0 bases from J, leaving 14 bases between. As DNA, the CDR3 is TGTGCCAGCCGAATTAACATCCTCTCCTACAATGAGCAGTTCTTC. As protein: CASRINILSYNEQFF.

The chain recombines TRBV5-4 with TRBJ2-2; a weak D match, TRBD2 (5 bases). Trimming pared 4 bases from V and 4 bases from J, leaving 17 bases between. This CDR3 has 16 amino acids. Germline assignment: CDR1 SGHNT and CDR2 YYREEE (reference sequence). CDR3 sequence: CASSPGQRRGTGELFF. DNA for the CDR3: TGTGCCAGCAGCCCCGGTCAGCGACGGGGCACCGGGGAGCTGTTTTTT.

This clone occurred once. J is TRBJ1-2 and V is TRBV10-3; a weak D match, TRBD1 (5 bases). V gave up 2 bases and J gave up 6 bases, with 13 bases separating them. Germline CDR1 is ENHRY and CDR2 is SYGVKD. The CDR3 totals 14 residues. The CDR3 loop reads CAISEGATRDGYTF. The CDR3 DNA reads TGTGCCATCAGTGAGGGGGCTACCAGGGATGGCTACACCTTC.

This CDR3 is CASSGSGRGYNEQFF. In DNA, the CDR3 is TGTGCCAGCAGCGGAAGCGGGAGGGGATACAATGAGCAGTTCTTC. The gene calls are TRBV5-4 and TRBJ2-1; TRBD2 aligns across 10 bases. The CDR3 consists of 15 residues. Germline V lookup: CDR1 SGHNT, CDR2 YYREEE (reference sequence). Unmatched junction bases numbered 5, after V lost 4 bases and J lost 4 bases.

The CDR3 DNA sequence: TGTGCCAGCAGCCCCCCCTGGAGGTCGAAACACATTCAGTACTTC. It specifies CASSPPWRSKHIQYF. The chain carries TRBV6-4 and TRBJ2-4; D may be TRBD2 (5 bases). Trimming removed 6 bases at V and 8 bases at J, with 20 bases between. This CDR3 comprises 15 residues. Looked up from germline, CDR1 is MRHNA and CDR2 is SNTAGT.

V gene TRBV18 combines with J gene TRBJ1-3; D is perhaps TRBD1 (5 bases). Germline-derived CDR1 and CDR2 are KGHSH and LQKENI. The CDR3 sequence is 17 residues long. V lost 3 bases to trimming and J lost 5 bases, with 20 bases between them. In DNA, the CDR3 is TGTGCCAGCTCACCCTTGGGGCAGGTCGTCTCCAGAAACACCATATATTTT. It specifies CASSPLGQVVSRNTIYF. The full variable domain, in which reference TRBV18 and TRBJ1-3 provide the parts outside the CDR3, is NAGVMQNPRHLVRRRGQEARLRCSPMKGHSHVYWYRQLPEEGLKFMVYLQKENIIDESGMPKERFSAEFPKEGPSILRIQQVVRGDSAAYFCASSPLGQVVSRNTIYFGEGSWLTVV.

The CDR3 DNA sequence: TGTGCCAGCAGCCTGCAGTTTACGAACACCGGGGAGCTGTTTTTT. Encoded protein: CASSLQFTNTGELFF. The V gene is TRBV11-2, the J gene TRBJ2-2; D uncertain. The CDR3 is made up of 15 amino acids. Per the germline V gene, CDR1 is SGHAT and CDR2 is FQNNGV. Trimming shortened V by 5 bases and J by 0 bases, and 10 bases separated the two germline ends. Combining the CDR3 with reference TRBV11-2 and TRBJ2-2 gives the whole variable domain EAGVAQSPRYKIIEKRQSVAFWCNPISGHATLYWYQQILGQGPKLLIQFQNNGVVDDSQLPKDRFSAERLKGVDSTLKIQPAKLEDSAVYLCASSLQFTNTGELFFGEGSRLTVL.